The rows below give T cell receptor beta chains drawn from one sample of a study of blood T cell repertoires in COVID-19. TCRdb's copy holds only in-frame clones and misses some; the assay was immunoSEQ multiplex PCR. The table lists a few hundred thousand clones, roughly 86% of them singletons. Source material: peripheral blood. Every receptor here comes from a woman in her 70s with active or convalescent COVID-19. CDR3s include the opening cysteine and the closing phenylalanine or tryptophan. The D gene is left open where the match is weak. Clone size, where shown, is once, few, many, or a class for clones that have expanded.

D gene	J gene	clone size	V gene	CDR3 DNA	CDR3 protein
-	TRBJ1-4	-	TRBV7-9	TGTGCCAGCAGCTTGGGGGAGACAGGACATAATGAAAAACTGTTTTTT	CASSLGETGHNEKLFF
-	TRBJ2-3	-	TRBV7-9	TGTGCCAGCAGCCTCAGCGGTAGGACAGATACGCAGTATTTT	CASSLSGRTDTQYF
TRBD1	TRBJ2-1	-	TRBV27	TGTGCCAGCAGTCCTCGGACAGGAACCCTCCACAATGAGCAGTTCTTC	CASSPRTGTLHNEQFF
TRBD1	TRBJ1-6	-	TRBV5-4	TGTGCCAGCAGCACGACTTTCGGACAGGGAAATTCACCCCTCCACTTT	CASSTTFGQGNSPLHF
-	TRBJ1-3	-	TRBV4-3	TGCGCCAGCAGCCAAGATAATCGGGGACTCTCTGGAAACACCATATATTTT	CASSQDNRGLSGNTIYF
-	TRBJ1-4	-	TRBV11-2	TGTGCCAGCAGCTTAAGAGGCTCAGGGGAGAATGAAAAACTGTTTTTT	CASSLRGSGENEKLFF
-	TRBJ2-3	-	TRBV5-1	TGCGCCAGCAGCCCATCCGACAGGACAGGCACAGATACGCAGTATTTT	CASSPSDRTGTDTQYF
TRBD2	TRBJ2-7	-	TRBV7-9	TGTGCCAGCAGCCTACCGGGACTAGCCCACGAGCAGTACTTC	CASSLPGLAHEQYF
-	TRBJ1-6	-	TRBV3-1/TRBV3-2	TGTGCCAGCAGCCCCGGACAGCCCAACTCACCCCTCCACTTT	CASSPGQPNSPLHF
TRBD1	TRBJ2-5	few	TRBV10-1	TGCGCCAGCAGTGAGGGGGACAGGGGTGGACAAGAGACCCAGTACTTC	CASSEGDRGGQETQYF
-	TRBJ1-2	-	TRBV18	TGTGCCAGCTCACTGGACAGCAACTATGGCTACACCTTC	CASSLDSNYGYTF
TRBD2	TRBJ2-3	-	TRBV7-2	TGTGCCAGCAGCTTAGGACTAGCGGGGGGCACAGATACGCAGTATTTT	CASSLGLAGGTDTQYF
TRBD1	TRBJ1-4	-	TRBV24-1	TGTGCCACCATACAGGGGCTTGCCTCAGCAACTAATGAAAAACTGTTTTTT	CATIQGLASATNEKLFF
-	TRBJ1-5	few	TRBV6-5	TGTGCCACTTCAGGGGAGAGGTATCAGCCCCAGCATTTT	CATSGERYQPQHF
TRBD1	TRBJ2-7	-	TRBV11-3	TGTGCCAGCAGCGGACGGGACAGGGCTTACGAGCAGTACTTC	CASSGRDRAYEQYF
-	TRBJ1-6	-	TRBV7-9	TGTGCCAGCAGCTCGGTCCTCATTCCGGGACACGATTCACCCCTCCACTTT	CASSSVLIPGHDSPLHF
-	TRBJ1-5	-	TRBV20-1	TGCAGTGCTAGTACGGGGAGTTCAGATCAGCCCCAGCATTTT	CSASTGSSDQPQHF
TRBD1	TRBJ2-5	-	TRBV10-3	TGTGCCATCAGGGACAGGGGTATAGAGACCCAGTACTTC	CAIRDRGIETQYF
-	TRBJ1-5	-	TRBV6-6	TGTGCCAGCAGCCTCGGGACTCAGAATCAGCCCCAGCATTTT	CASSLGTQNQPQHF
-	TRBJ2-3	-	TRBV19	TGTGCCAGTAGTATCTTCACAGATACGCAGTATTTT	CASSIFTDTQYF
TRBD1	TRBJ1-5	-	TRBV6-2/TRBV6-3	TGTGCCAGCAGCCAAGACAGGGGGCAGCCCCAGCATTTT	CASSQDRGQPQHF
-	TRBJ1-6	-	TRBV6-5	TGTGCCAGCCGGACAGTCGGCTCCTATAATTCACCCCTCCACTTT	CASRTVGSYNSPLHF
TRBD1	TRBJ1-2	-	TRBV27	TGTGCCAGCAGTTCCCACCCCACGACCGGGACAGGGGCGGTTGGCTACACCTTC	CASSSHPTTGTGAVGYTF
-	TRBJ1-2	-	TRBV4-3	TGCGCCAGCAGCCAAAATGGGGGGGGCGGCTACACCTTC	CASSQNGGGGYTF
TRBD1	TRBJ2-7	-	TRBV7-2	TGTGCCAGCAGATCCGGGACAGGTCCCTACGAGCAGTACTTC	CASRSGTGPYEQYF
TRBD1	TRBJ1-1	once	TRBV27	TGTGCCAGCAGTCGCAGACAGGGGGGCGTCACTGAAGCTTTCTTT	CASSRRQGGVTEAFF
-	TRBJ1-1	-	TRBV6-6	TGTGCCAGCAGCCAACAGGGTACGAACACTGAAGCTTTCTTT	CASSQQGTNTEAFF
TRBD1	TRBJ1-4	-	TRBV5-1	TGCGCCAGCAGCTCGGGGACAGGGGGCAGAGGACGAGAAAAACTGTTTTTT	CASSSGTGGRGREKLFF
-	TRBJ1-6	few	TRBV4-2	TGTGCCAGCAGCCAAGAGGCAGGTCTGTCACCCCTCCACTTT	CASSQEAGLSPLHF
TRBD1	TRBJ1-5	-	TRBV2	TGTGCCAGCACTCCGGGACAGGGCGGTCAGCCCCAGCATTTT	CASTPGQGGQPQHF
-	TRBJ2-7	-	TRBV2	TGTGCCAGCACGGTGGCAGGGGCCTACGAGCAGTACTTC	CASTVAGAYEQYF
TRBD2	TRBJ2-1	-	TRBV4-1	TGCGCCAGCAGCCAAGGAATGATAGCGGGGGGGGAGCAGTTCTTC	CASSQGMIAGGEQFF
-	TRBJ2-2	once	TRBV21-1	TGTGCCAGCAGCCCGGGACAGGCTAACACCGGGGAGCTGTTTTTT	CASSPGQANTGELFF
-	TRBJ1-6	few	TRBV27	TGTGCCAGCAGTCCCCCGCTCGGGAGCTCCTATAATTCACCCCTCCACTTT	CASSPPLGSSYNSPLHF
-	TRBJ1-3	-	TRBV10-2	TGCGCCAGGGTCAAGGAGGTGGGTGGAAACACCATATATTTT	CARVKEVGGNTIYF
-	TRBJ1-6	-	TRBV4-3	TGCGCCAGCAGCCAAGATACCAGGACAGCTTATAATTCACCCCTCCACTTT	CASSQDTRTAYNSPLHF
-	TRBJ1-4	-	TRBV5-4	TGTGCCAGCAGCGACCCTAGGGGTCTAGGGGAAAAACTGTTTTTT	CASSDPRGLGEKLFF
TRBD2	TRBJ2-1	-	TRBV7-8	TGTGCCAGCAGCCCACGACAGGGACGGACTAGCGGGGTCTCCTACAATGAGCAGTTCTTC	CASSPRQGRTSGVSYNEQFF
-	TRBJ2-3	-	TRBV9	TGTGCCAGCAGTCGGGACACCACAGATACGCAGTATTTT	CASSRDTTDTQYF
-	TRBJ1-1	-	TRBV5-1	TGCGCCAGCAGCGTTACAGGGTACACTGAAGCTTTCTTT	CASSVTGYTEAFF
-	TRBJ1-1	-	TRBV11-2	TGTGCCAGCAGCTTAGTCCGGGGCACTGAAGCTTTCTTT	CASSLVRGTEAFF
TRBD2	TRBJ2-2	-	TRBV19	TGTGCCAGTAGTGCTCATCTAGCGGGGGGCACCGGGGAGCTGTTTTTT	CASSAHLAGGTGELFF
-	TRBJ1-5	-	TRBV16	TGTGCCAGCAGCCAGGGAGAAAGACAGCCCCAGCATTTT	CASSQGERQPQHF
-	TRBJ2-2	-	TRBV9	TGTGCCAGCAGCCCCGGACATCATAACACCGGGGAGCTGTTTTTT	CASSPGHHNTGELFF
-	TRBJ1-1	-	TRBV10-3	TGTGCCATGGGTGATTCAGGGCCAAACACTGAAGCTTTCTTT	CAMGDSGPNTEAFF
-	TRBJ1-4	-	TRBV10-3	TGTGCCATCAGTGAGGGGCAAGGTAATGAAAAACTGTTTTTT	CAISEGQGNEKLFF
-	TRBJ1-1	-	TRBV19	TGTGCCAGTAAAATTGACAGAATGAACACTGAAGCTTTCTTT	CASKIDRMNTEAFF
-	TRBJ1-5	-	TRBV19	TGTGCCAGTAGTATGGGAGGGAATCAGCCCCAGCATTTT	CASSMGGNQPQHF
-	TRBJ2-7	-	TRBV10-2	TGCGCCACCCACCCTCTTGGACAGGGAGGGTACGAGCAGTACTTC	CATHPLGQGGYEQYF
-	TRBJ2-1	once	TRBV6-6	TGTGCCAGCAGTGCGACGACGGGACTCTTAAATGAGCAGTTCTTC	CASSATTGLLNEQFF
-	TRBJ1-6	few	TRBV27	TGTGCCAGCAAACAGGGAGGGGGTTTGGGATCACCCCTCCACTTT	CASKQGGGLGSPLHF
-	TRBJ1-4	-	TRBV5-6	TGTGCCAGCAGCTTGGTCAACAGGGACGAAAAACTGTTTTTT	CASSLVNRDEKLFF
-	TRBJ1-5	-	TRBV6-5	TGTGCCAGCAAAAGGGGAGGGAATCAGCCCCAGCATTTT	CASKRGGNQPQHF
-	TRBJ1-2	-	TRBV27	TGTGCCAGCAGATCAGGGGTCGGCTATGGCTACACCTTC	CASRSGVGYGYTF
TRBD1	TRBJ2-3	few	TRBV5-1	TGCGCCAGCACCCCGGCAGGGACAGGGGGCCTAACAGATACGCAGTATTTT	CASTPAGTGGLTDTQYF
-	TRBJ1-1	-	TRBV7-2	TGTGCCAGCAGCTTAAGGGCGGCAGCGGTTGAAGCTTTCTTT	CASSLRAAAVEAFF
-	TRBJ2-2	-	TRBV6-5	TGTGCCAGCGAGAGGCAGGGAAACACCGGGGAGCTGTTTTTT	CASERQGNTGELFF
TRBD1	TRBJ1-2	-	TRBV5-1	TGCGCCAGCAGCGCAAGTGGGACAGGGGTGAGCTACACCTTC	CASSASGTGVSYTF
-	TRBJ1-5	-	TRBV12-3/TRBV12-4	TGTGCCAGCAGTTTGCGGGAAAGACAGCCCCAGCATTTT	CASSLRERQPQHF